The rows below give T cell receptor beta chains drawn from one sample of a study of blood T cell repertoires in COVID-19. Clones were read by immunoSEQ multiplex PCR, and TCRdb kept only the in-frame ones, dropping some. The repertoire holds almost 400,000 clones, with about nine tenths as singletons. The sequencing input was PBMCs or T cells enriched from blood (not recorded which). These receptors came from a woman in her 30s who had recovered from COVID-19. CDR3s include the opening cysteine and the closing phenylalanine or tryptophan. The order of the fields is CDR3 length, V gene, clone size, J gene, D gene, CDR3 DNA, CDR3 protein. A D gene is named only where the DNA matches it firmly. Clone size is not always given. Where it is, it says once, few, many or a class for expanded clones.

15,TRBV7-8,once,TRBJ2-7,.,TGTGCCAGCAGCTTAATGCGGACTCCATCCTACGAGCAGTACTTC,CASSLMRTPSYEQYF
14,TRBV3-1/TRBV3-2,.,TRBJ1-2,.,TGTGCCAGCAGCCAAGAGGCGGGGGGCGGTGGCTACACCTTC,CASSQEAGGGGYTF
15,TRBV10-3,.,TRBJ1-3,.,TGTGCCATCAGTGAAGAGGGGGTCTTTGGAAACACCATATATTTT,CAISEEGVFGNTIYF
19,TRBV10-3,.,TRBJ2-7,TRBD1,TGTGCCATCAGTGATTCCTCCGGCACAAAAACAGGGGGCCGTTACGAGCAGTACTTC,CAISDSSGTKTGGRYEQYF
14,TRBV28,.,TRBJ1-2,.,TGTGCCACGACAATGGGGCAGGCGAACTATGGCTACACCTTC,CATTMGQANYGYTF
14,TRBV7-9,few,TRBJ1-3,.,TGTGCCAGCAGCTTAGGACAGCCGCTAAACACCATATATTTT,CASSLGQPLNTIYF
13,TRBV2,.,TRBJ1-1,.,TGTGCCAGCAGTGGCGGAAGAAACACTGAAGCTTTCTTT,CASSGGRNTEAFF
14,TRBV6-2/TRBV6-3,.,TRBJ2-7,.,TGTGCCAGCAGTCGAGCCGGGACACTCTACGAGCAGTACTTC,CASSRAGTLYEQYF
15,TRBV29-1,once,TRBJ1-1,.,TGCAGCGTTGGGGAGACGAATCGCGGACGCCCTGAAGCTTTCTTT,CSVGETNRGRPEAFF
14,TRBV11-3,.,TRBJ2-1,.,TGTGCCAGCAGTTCGGGACTGCCCTCGGATGAGCAGTTCTTC,CASSSGLPSDEQFF
15,TRBV24-1,once,TRBJ1-5,.,TGTGCCACACGAAGGGGCGGGGGACGCAATCAGCCCCAGCATTTT,CATRRGGGRNQPQHF
11,TRBV5-4,.,TRBJ2-3,.,TGTGCCAGCAGCGGCTCCGATACGCAGTATTTT,CASSGSDTQYF
13,TRBV18,.,TRBJ2-7,.,TGTGCCAGCTCACCACCAGCGTCTTACGAGCAGTACTTC,CASSPPASYEQYF
14,TRBV10-3,.,TRBJ1-1,.,TGTGCCTCCCGGCGGCGGGATCAGAACACTGAAGCTTTCTTT,CASRRRDQNTEAFF
17,TRBV19,.,TRBJ1-5,TRBD1,TGTGCCAGTAGTAAGAAAGGGACAGGGGGGAGTAATCAGCCCCAGCATTTT,CASSKKGTGGSNQPQHF
16,TRBV3-1/TRBV3-2,.,TRBJ2-7,TRBD2,TGTGCCAGCAGCCAAGGTCCTAGCGGGAGGGCTTACGAGCAGTACTTC,CASSQGPSGRAYEQYF
17,TRBV5-1,few,TRBJ1-6,.,TGCGCCAGCAGCTCCTTCGCACTAGAGACCTATAATTCACCCCTCCACTTT,CASSSFALETYNSPLHF
19,TRBV2,.,TRBJ2-2,TRBD2,TGTGCCAGCAGTGGCCCAACTAGCGGGGGCCTAGGCAGCGCCGGGGAGCTGTTTTTT,CASSGPTSGGLGSAGELFF